This T cell receptor (beta chain) comes out of a study of blood T cell repertoires in COVID-19. Study in general: Sources were T cells, B-cell-depleted T cells, or PBMCs; the material itself was cDNA or gDNA.

Produced via immunoSEQ multiplex PCR; TCRdb's table is partial and in-frame only. Of 100,000 to 150,000 clones in the sample, around 80% are singletons; the top ten hold 16%. V dropped 4 bases and J dropped 1; count of bases not matched to a gene: 5. Germline values: CDR1 LGHNA, CDR2 YNFKEQ. The CDR3 contains 16 residues. The receptor's source is a man in his sixties with active or convalescent COVID-19. Input material: peripheral blood. The chain joins TRBV4-2 to TRBJ2-1, with 9 bases lining up with TRBD2. The chain's CDR3 is CASSPTSGRSYNEQFF. CDR3 in DNA: TGTGCCAGCAGCCCCACGAGCGGGAGGTCCTACAATGAGCAGTTCTTC.